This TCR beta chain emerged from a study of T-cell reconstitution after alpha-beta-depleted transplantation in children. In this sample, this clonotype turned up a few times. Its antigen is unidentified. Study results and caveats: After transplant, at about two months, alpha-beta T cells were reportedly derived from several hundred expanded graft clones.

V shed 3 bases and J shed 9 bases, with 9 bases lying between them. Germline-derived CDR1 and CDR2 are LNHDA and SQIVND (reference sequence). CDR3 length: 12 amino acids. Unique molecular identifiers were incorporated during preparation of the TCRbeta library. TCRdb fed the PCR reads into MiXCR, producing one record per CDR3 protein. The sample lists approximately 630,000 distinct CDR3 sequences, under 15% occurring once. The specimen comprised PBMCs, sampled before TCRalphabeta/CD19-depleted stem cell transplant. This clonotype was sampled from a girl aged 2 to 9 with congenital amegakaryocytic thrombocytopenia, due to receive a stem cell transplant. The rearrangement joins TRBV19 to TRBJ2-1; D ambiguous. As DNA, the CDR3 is TGTGCCAGTAGTATCTCTGTTCTTGAGCAGTTCTTC. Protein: CASSISVLEQFF.